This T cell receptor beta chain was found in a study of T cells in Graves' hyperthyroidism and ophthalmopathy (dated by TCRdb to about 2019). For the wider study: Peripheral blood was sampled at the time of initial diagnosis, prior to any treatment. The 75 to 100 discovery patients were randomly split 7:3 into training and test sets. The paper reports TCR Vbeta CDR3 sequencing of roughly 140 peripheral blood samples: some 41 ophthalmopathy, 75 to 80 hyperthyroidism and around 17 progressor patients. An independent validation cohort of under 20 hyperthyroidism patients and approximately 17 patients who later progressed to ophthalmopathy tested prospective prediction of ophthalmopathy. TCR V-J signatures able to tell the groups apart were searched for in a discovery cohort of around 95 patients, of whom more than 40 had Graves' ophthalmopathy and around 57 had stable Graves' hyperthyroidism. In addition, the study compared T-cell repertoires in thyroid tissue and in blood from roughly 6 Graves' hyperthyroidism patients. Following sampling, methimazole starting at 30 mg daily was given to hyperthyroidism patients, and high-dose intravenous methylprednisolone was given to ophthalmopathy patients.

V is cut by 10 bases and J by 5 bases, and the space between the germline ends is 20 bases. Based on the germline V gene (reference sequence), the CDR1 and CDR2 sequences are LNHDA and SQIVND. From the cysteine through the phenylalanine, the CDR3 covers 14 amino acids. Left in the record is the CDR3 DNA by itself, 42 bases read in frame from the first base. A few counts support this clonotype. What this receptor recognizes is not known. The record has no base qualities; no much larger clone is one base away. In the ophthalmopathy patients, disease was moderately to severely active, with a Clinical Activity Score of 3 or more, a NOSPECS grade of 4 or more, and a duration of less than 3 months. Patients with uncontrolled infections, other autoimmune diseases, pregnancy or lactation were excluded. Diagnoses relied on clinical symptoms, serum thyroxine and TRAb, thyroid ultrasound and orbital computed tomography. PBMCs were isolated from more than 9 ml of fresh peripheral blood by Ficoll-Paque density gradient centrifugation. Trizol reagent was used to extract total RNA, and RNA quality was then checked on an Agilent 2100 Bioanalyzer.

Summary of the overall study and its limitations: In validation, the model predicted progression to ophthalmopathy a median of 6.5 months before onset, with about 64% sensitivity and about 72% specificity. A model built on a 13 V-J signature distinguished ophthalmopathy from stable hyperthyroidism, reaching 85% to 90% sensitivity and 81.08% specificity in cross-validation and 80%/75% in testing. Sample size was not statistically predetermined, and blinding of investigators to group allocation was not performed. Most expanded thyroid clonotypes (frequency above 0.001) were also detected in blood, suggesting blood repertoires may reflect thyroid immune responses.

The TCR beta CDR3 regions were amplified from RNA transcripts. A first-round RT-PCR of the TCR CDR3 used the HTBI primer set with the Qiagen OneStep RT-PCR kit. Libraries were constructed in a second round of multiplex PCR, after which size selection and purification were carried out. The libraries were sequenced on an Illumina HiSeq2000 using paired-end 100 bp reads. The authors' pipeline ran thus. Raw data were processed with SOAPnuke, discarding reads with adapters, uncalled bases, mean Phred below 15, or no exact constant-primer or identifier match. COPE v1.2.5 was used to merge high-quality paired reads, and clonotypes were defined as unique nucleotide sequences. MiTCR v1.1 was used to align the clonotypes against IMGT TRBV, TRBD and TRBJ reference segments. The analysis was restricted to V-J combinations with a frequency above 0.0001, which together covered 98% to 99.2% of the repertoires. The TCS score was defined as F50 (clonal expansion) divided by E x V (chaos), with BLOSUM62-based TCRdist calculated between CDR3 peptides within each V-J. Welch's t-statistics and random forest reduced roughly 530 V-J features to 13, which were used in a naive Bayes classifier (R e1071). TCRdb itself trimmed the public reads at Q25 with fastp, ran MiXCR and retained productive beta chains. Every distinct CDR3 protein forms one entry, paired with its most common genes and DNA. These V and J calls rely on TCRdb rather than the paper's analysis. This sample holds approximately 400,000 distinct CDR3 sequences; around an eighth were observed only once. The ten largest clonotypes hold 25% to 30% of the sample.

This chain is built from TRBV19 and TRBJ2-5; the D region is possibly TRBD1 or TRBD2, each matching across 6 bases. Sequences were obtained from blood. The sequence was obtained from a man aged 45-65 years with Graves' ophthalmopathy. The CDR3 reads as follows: CATSPPGGWETQYF. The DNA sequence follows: TGTGCCACATCACCCCCCGGGGGCTGGGAGACCCAGTACTTC.